This T cell receptor beta chain derives from a study of blood T cell repertoires in COVID-19. Study in general: From T cells, B-cell-depleted T cells, or PBMCs came the material, which was cDNA or gDNA.

Germline CDR1 MNHNS, CDR2 SASEGT. J lost 6 bases, V lost 4 bases, and 11 bases had no gene match. The CDR3 runs to 18 residues. In the original analysis: From reference gene primer amplification, estimates of nucleated cell counts were derived. Sequencing used immunoSEQ multiplex PCR; TCRdb keeps in-frame clones, though not all of them. The DNA was the basis for D and trimming; V, J and clone size are from that table. The profile shows 120,000 or so clones, nearly 90% of them singletons. The receptor was derived from a woman of 80 years or more with acute or convalescent COVID-19. The chain employs TRBV6-1 and TRBJ2-1, with 14 positions matching TRBD2. The specimen was peripheral blood. This CDR3 reads CASSVMRGTSGGGNEQFF. In DNA, the CDR3 is TGTGCCAGCAGTGTTATGAGAGGGACTAGCGGGGGAGGCAATGAGCAGTTCTTC.